These T cell receptor beta chains were read from a single sample in a study of cytomegalovirus exposure and HLA in healthy donors. Generated by immunoSEQ multiplex PCR, the TCRdb table keeps only in-frame clones and is missing some. The sample carries 200,000 to 250,000 clones, over 70% recorded once. Input material: PBMCs. The receptor source for this set is a woman in her sixties in good health and CMV-seropositive. CDR3s include the opening cysteine and the closing phenylalanine or tryptophan. The D gene is left open where the match is weak. The size field is filled for only some rows; it gives once, few, many or a size class.

abundance: -
v_gene: TRBV9
j_gene: TRBJ2-7
d_gene: TRBD2
CDR3aa: CASSVAVGGGLAGSSAEQYF
CDR3nt: TGTGCCAGCAGCGTAGCTGTTGGGGGAGGACTAGCGGGATCGAGCGCCGAGCAGTACTTC

abundance: -
v_gene: TRBV4-1
j_gene: TRBJ2-7
d_gene: TRBD1
CDR3aa: CASSLGQGTGEQYF
CDR3nt: TGCGCCAGCAGCCTCGGACAGGGAACAGGCGAGCAGTACTTC

abundance: -
v_gene: TRBV10-2
j_gene: TRBJ2-3
d_gene: TRBD1
CDR3aa: CASKEGGPILDTQYF
CDR3nt: TGCGCCAGCAAGGAAGGGGGCCCAATTTTGGATACGCAGTATTTT

abundance: -
v_gene: TRBV5-1
j_gene: TRBJ2-7
d_gene: -
CDR3aa: CASSSRGSHYEQYF
CDR3nt: TGCGCCAGCAGCTCTCGGGGATCCCACTACGAGCAGTACTTC

abundance: -
v_gene: TRBV5-1
j_gene: TRBJ2-7
d_gene: -
CDR3aa: CASSLAGSDSYEQYF
CDR3nt: TGCGCCAGCAGCTTGGCCGGGTCAGACTCCTACGAGCAGTACTTC

abundance: few
v_gene: TRBV6-1
j_gene: TRBJ1-2
d_gene: -
CDR3aa: CASSQARGYGYTF
CDR3nt: TGTGCCAGCAGCCAAGCACGCGGCTATGGCTACACCTTC

abundance: -
v_gene: TRBV5-4
j_gene: TRBJ1-1
d_gene: -
CDR3aa: CASSLGEGGEAFF
CDR3nt: TGTGCCAGCAGCTTGGGAGAAGGGGGAGAAGCTTTCTTT

abundance: -
v_gene: TRBV4-2
j_gene: TRBJ2-2
d_gene: -
CDR3aa: CASSQDTYRVRGTGELFF
CDR3nt: TGTGCCAGCAGCCAAGATACCTACAGGGTCCGGGGCACCGGGGAGCTGTTTTTT

abundance: -
v_gene: TRBV4-2
j_gene: TRBJ2-2
d_gene: -
CDR3aa: CASSQEKPQADTGELFF
CDR3nt: TGTGCCAGCAGCCAAGAAAAACCCCAGGCAGACACCGGGGAGCTGTTTTTT

abundance: -
v_gene: TRBV6-6
j_gene: TRBJ1-2
d_gene: -
CDR3aa: CASSTDRNYGYTF
CDR3nt: TGTGCCAGCAGTACCGACAGAAACTATGGCTACACCTTC

abundance: once
v_gene: TRBV6-4
j_gene: TRBJ2-7
d_gene: -
CDR3aa: CASSTSRAYEQYF
CDR3nt: TGTGCCAGCAGTACAAGTCGGGCCTACGAGCAGTACTTC

abundance: -
v_gene: TRBV2
j_gene: TRBJ1-2
d_gene: -
CDR3aa: CASSGDTVSYGYTF
CDR3nt: TGTGCCAGCAGTGGTGACACCGTCTCCTATGGCTACACCTTC

abundance: -
v_gene: TRBV7-2
j_gene: TRBJ1-1
d_gene: -
CDR3aa: CASSLVRGYRLNTEAFF
CDR3nt: TGTGCCAGCAGCTTAGTCCGGGGGTACAGATTGAACACTGAAGCTTTCTTT

abundance: -
v_gene: TRBV6-1
j_gene: TRBJ2-7
d_gene: TRBD1
CDR3aa: CASSEVTGAHEQYF
CDR3nt: TGTGCCAGCAGTGAAGTTACAGGGGCCCACGAGCAGTACTTC

abundance: -
v_gene: TRBV18
j_gene: TRBJ2-4
d_gene: -
CDR3aa: CASSPPFNTGRSGYIQYF
CDR3nt: TGTGCCAGCTCACCACCCTTCAATACAGGGCGGTCGGGGTACATTCAGTACTTC

abundance: -
v_gene: TRBV7-2
j_gene: TRBJ2-5
d_gene: TRBD1
CDR3aa: CASSFYPGQGRETQYF
CDR3nt: TGTGCCAGCAGCTTTTACCCGGGACAGGGGAGAGAGACCCAGTACTTC

abundance: -
v_gene: TRBV18
j_gene: TRBJ1-5
d_gene: TRBD1
CDR3aa: CASSFRDRDLSGNQPQHF
CDR3nt: TGTGCCAGCTCCTTCCGGGACAGGGATCTTAGCGGCAATCAGCCCCAGCATTTT

abundance: -
v_gene: TRBV28
j_gene: TRBJ2-7
d_gene: -
CDR3aa: CASSSREESSYEQYF
CDR3nt: TGTGCCAGCAGTTCGCGAGAGGAGAGCTCCTACGAGCAGTACTTC

abundance: -
v_gene: TRBV6-6
j_gene: TRBJ2-7
d_gene: TRBD2
CDR3aa: CASSSTSGTYEQYF
CDR3nt: TGTGCCAGCAGTTCGACTAGCGGGACCTACGAGCAGTACTTC

abundance: -
v_gene: TRBV5-1
j_gene: TRBJ2-3
d_gene: TRBD2
CDR3aa: CASSSRGRWTDTQYF
CDR3nt: TGCGCCAGCAGCTCTCGCGGGAGATGGACAGATACGCAGTATTTT

abundance: -
v_gene: TRBV27
j_gene: TRBJ1-2
d_gene: -
CDR3aa: CASSLAPLPVGGYTF
CDR3nt: TGTGCCAGCAGTCTTGCCCCCCTCCCGGTTGGTGGCTACACCTTC

abundance: -
v_gene: TRBV5-4
j_gene: TRBJ1-5
d_gene: -
CDR3aa: CASSLDRNQPQHF
CDR3nt: TGTGCCAGCAGCTTGGACAGAAATCAGCCCCAGCATTTT

abundance: -
v_gene: TRBV7-2
j_gene: TRBJ1-4
d_gene: -
CDR3aa: CASSLERGATNEKLFF
CDR3nt: TGTGCCAGCAGCTTAGAGCGGGGAGCAACTAATGAAAAACTGTTTTTT

abundance: -
v_gene: TRBV5-6
j_gene: TRBJ2-2
d_gene: TRBD2
CDR3aa: CASSLVAGGVTGELFF
CDR3nt: TGTGCCAGCAGCTTGGTAGCGGGAGGCGTCACCGGGGAGCTGTTTTTT

abundance: -
v_gene: TRBV5-1
j_gene: TRBJ1-3
d_gene: -
CDR3aa: CASSSDLFSGNTIYF
CDR3nt: TGCGCCAGCAGCTCGGACTTATTCTCTGGAAACACCATATATTTT

abundance: -
v_gene: TRBV10-3
j_gene: TRBJ1-2
d_gene: TRBD1
CDR3aa: CAISAGQGAVYYGYTF
CDR3nt: TGTGCCATCAGTGCCGGACAGGGGGCCGTCTACTATGGCTACACCTTC

abundance: -
v_gene: TRBV6-1
j_gene: TRBJ2-1
d_gene: TRBD2
CDR3aa: CASSEVTSGYNEQFF
CDR3nt: TGTGCCAGCAGTGAAGTGACTAGCGGATACAATGAGCAGTTCTTC

abundance: -
v_gene: TRBV7-3
j_gene: TRBJ2-3
d_gene: -
CDR3aa: CASSPPGGSTQYF
CDR3nt: TGTGCCAGCAGCCCCCCCGGGGGATCCACGCAGTATTTT

abundance: -
v_gene: TRBV28
j_gene: TRBJ2-4
d_gene: TRBD2
CDR3aa: CASSLGGGPRGKNIQYF
CDR3nt: TGTGCCAGCAGTTTGGGGGGAGGGCCGCGGGGCAAAAACATTCAGTACTTC

abundance: -
v_gene: TRBV29-1
j_gene: TRBJ2-1
d_gene: -
CDR3aa: CSSTGMVSNEQFF
CDR3nt: TGCAGCTCCACAGGGATGGTCAGCAATGAGCAGTTCTTC

abundance: -
v_gene: TRBV5-4
j_gene: TRBJ2-3
d_gene: -
CDR3aa: CASSPRGDTQYF
CDR3nt: TGTGCCAGCAGCCCCCGGGGGGATACGCAGTATTTT

abundance: -
v_gene: TRBV18
j_gene: TRBJ2-7
d_gene: -
CDR3aa: CASSKAVSSYEQYF
CDR3nt: TGTGCCAGCTCAAAAGCGGTTAGCTCCTACGAGCAGTACTTC

abundance: -
v_gene: TRBV18
j_gene: TRBJ2-6
d_gene: TRBD2
CDR3aa: CASSTWTDEAGGYSGANVLTF
CDR3nt: TGTGCCAGCTCAACATGGACAGACGAAGCGGGAGGCTACTCTGGGGCCAACGTCCTGACTTTC

abundance: -
v_gene: TRBV19
j_gene: TRBJ1-1
d_gene: -
CDR3aa: CASRTDTLTEAFF
CDR3nt: TGTGCCAGTAGAACGGACACCCTCACTGAAGCTTTCTTT

abundance: -
v_gene: TRBV28
j_gene: TRBJ1-4
d_gene: TRBD1
CDR3aa: CASSQGQGLEKLFF
CDR3nt: TGTGCCAGCAGCCAGGGACAGGGTCTTGAAAAACTGTTTTTT

abundance: -
v_gene: TRBV6-5
j_gene: TRBJ2-1
d_gene: TRBD1
CDR3aa: CASSYRRDRGNEQFF
CDR3nt: TGTGCCAGCAGTTACCGCCGGGACAGGGGTAATGAGCAGTTCTTC

abundance: -
v_gene: TRBV9
j_gene: TRBJ1-2
d_gene: TRBD1
CDR3aa: CASSATGGGPYGYTF
CDR3nt: TGTGCCAGCAGCGCCACAGGGGGCGGCCCCTATGGCTACACCTTC

abundance: few
v_gene: TRBV11-2
j_gene: TRBJ1-1
d_gene: -
CDR3aa: CASSSRQTNTEAFF
CDR3nt: TGTGCCAGCAGCTCTAGACAGACAAACACTGAAGCTTTCTTT

abundance: -
v_gene: TRBV30
j_gene: TRBJ1-3
d_gene: -
CDR3aa: CAWSVFGIPGNTIYF
CDR3nt: TGTGCCTGGAGTGTCTTCGGGATCCCTGGAAACACCATATATTTT

abundance: -
v_gene: TRBV7-9
j_gene: TRBJ2-1
d_gene: TRBD1
CDR3aa: CASSPVGTVKNEQFF
CDR3nt: TGTGCCAGCAGCCCTGTCGGGACAGTTAAGAATGAGCAGTTCTTC

abundance: -
v_gene: TRBV30
j_gene: TRBJ2-2
d_gene: -
CDR3aa: CAWSVFYGTQNTGELFF
CDR3nt: TGTGCCTGGAGTGTTTTCTATGGGACACAAAACACCGGGGAGCTGTTTTTT

abundance: -
v_gene: TRBV21-1
j_gene: TRBJ2-4
d_gene: -
CDR3aa: CASSTVTLAKNIQYF
CDR3nt: TGTGCCAGCAGCACCGTGACACTAGCCAAAAACATTCAGTACTTC

abundance: -
v_gene: TRBV4-1
j_gene: TRBJ1-2
d_gene: TRBD1
CDR3aa: CASSQASGGTNYGYTF
CDR3nt: TGCGCCAGCAGCCAAGCATCAGGGGGCACGAACTATGGCTACACCTTC

abundance: -
v_gene: TRBV9
j_gene: TRBJ1-6
d_gene: -
CDR3aa: CASGRKPYNSPLHF
CDR3nt: TGTGCCAGCGGCCGAAAACCATATAATTCACCCCTCCACTTT

abundance: -
v_gene: TRBV28
j_gene: TRBJ2-1
d_gene: TRBD2
CDR3aa: CASTSYREGLGNEQFF
CDR3nt: TGTGCCAGCACCTCTTATCGGGAGGGCCTTGGAAATGAGCAGTTCTTC

abundance: few
v_gene: TRBV27
j_gene: TRBJ1-2
d_gene: TRBD1
CDR3aa: CASSSPGQAGGYTF
CDR3nt: TGTGCCAGCAGTTCCCCGGGACAGGCCGGGGGCTACACCTTC

abundance: -
v_gene: TRBV4-1
j_gene: TRBJ1-3
d_gene: -
CDR3aa: CASSQPTGTGNTIYF
CDR3nt: TGCGCCAGCAGCCAGCCTACAGGGACTGGAAACACCATATATTTT

abundance: -
v_gene: TRBV5-6
j_gene: TRBJ2-2
d_gene: TRBD2
CDR3aa: CASSFGTSGNTGELFF
CDR3nt: TGTGCCAGCAGCTTTGGGACTAGCGGGAATACCGGGGAGCTGTTTTTT

abundance: -
v_gene: TRBV5-4
j_gene: TRBJ2-1
d_gene: TRBD2
CDR3aa: CASSLGSGRAGEQFF
CDR3nt: TGTGCCAGCAGCCTGGGGAGCGGGAGGGCCGGTGAGCAGTTCTTC

abundance: -
v_gene: TRBV10-3
j_gene: TRBJ1-1
d_gene: TRBD1
CDR3aa: CAITGGGQGNTEAFF
CDR3nt: TGTGCCATCACAGGTGGGGGACAGGGGAACACTGAAGCTTTCTTT